The rows below give T cell receptor beta chains drawn from one sample of a study of blood T cell repertoires in COVID-19. Method: immunoSEQ multiplex PCR; TCRdb's copy keeps in-frame clones and lacks some. Among 200,000 or so clones listed, around 85% were seen once. Sequencing was performed on peripheral blood. These receptors originate from a woman aged 70-85 years with acute or convalescent COVID-19. The CDR3 runs from the conserved cysteine through the conserved F or W. D genes are given only for firm matches. Expanded clones are given a class, and other clones once, few, many or no size at all.

v_gene,j_gene,abundance,d_gene,CDR3aa,CDR3nt
TRBV5-4,TRBJ2-1,-,TRBD2,CASSLNAGGEQFF,TGTGCCAGCAGCTTGAACGCGGGAGGCGAGCAGTTCTTC
TRBV28,TRBJ1-2,-,-,CASSLRHETSGYTF,TGTGCCAGCAGTCTTCGACATGAAACCAGTGGCTACACCTTC
TRBV3-1/TRBV3-2,TRBJ2-4,-,TRBD1,CASSFRTGSNIQYF,TGTGCCAGCAGCTTTCGGACAGGGTCGAACATTCAGTACTTC
TRBV5-5,TRBJ2-1,-,TRBD1,CASSLQGAAYNEQFF,TGTGCCAGCAGTTTACAGGGGGCCGCCTACAATGAGCAGTTCTTC
TRBV19,TRBJ2-2,-,-,CASSPRRGGSNTGELFF,TGTGCCAGTAGTCCTAGGCGCGGGGGCTCGAACACCGGGGAGCTGTTTTTT
TRBV6-5,TRBJ1-2,-,TRBD1,CASSHRGGYGYTF,TGTGCCAGCAGTCACAGGGGTGGCTATGGCTACACCTTC
TRBV3-1/TRBV3-2,TRBJ2-7,-,-,CASSQDVRNEQYF,TGTGCCAGCAGCCAAGATGTCAGGAACGAGCAGTACTTC
TRBV7-2,TRBJ1-3,few,-,CASSSTTVRNTIYF,TGTGCCAGCAGCTCTACGACAGTTAGAAACACCATATATTTT
TRBV14,TRBJ1-6,-,-,CASSQPGHLFSPLHF,TGTGCCAGCAGCCAACCGGGACACCTGTTTTCACCCCTCCACTTT
TRBV3-1/TRBV3-2,TRBJ2-2,-,-,CASSQERLANTGELFF,TGTGCCAGCAGCCAAGAGCGTCTAGCGAACACCGGGGAGCTGTTTTTT
TRBV19,TRBJ2-3,few,TRBD2,CASRPAGGGTDTQYF,TGTGCCAGTAGACCAGCGGGAGGGGGCACAGATACGCAGTATTTT
TRBV9,TRBJ1-4,-,TRBD1,CASSPTGVEKLFF,TGTGCCAGCAGCCCGACAGGGGTCGAAAAACTGTTTTTT
TRBV6-2/TRBV6-3,TRBJ1-1,-,-,CASSPGTSWGTEAFF,TGTGCCAGCAGCCCAGGGACATCCTGGGGCACTGAAGCTTTCTTT
TRBV18,TRBJ1-2,-,-,CASKQVANYGYTF,TGTGCCAGCAAGCAGGTCGCCAACTATGGCTACACCTTC
TRBV4-3,TRBJ2-3,-,TRBD2,CASSQGTSSGRGADTQYF,TGCGCCAGCAGCCAAGGGACATCTAGCGGGAGAGGTGCAGATACGCAGTATTTT
TRBV11-2,TRBJ2-6,-,TRBD1,CASSSGQTTSSGANVLTF,TGTGCCAGCAGCTCGGGACAGACTACCAGCTCTGGGGCCAACGTCCTGACTTTC
TRBV28,TRBJ1-2,-,TRBD1,CASSSGTGFYGYTF,TGTGCCAGCAGTTCCGGGACAGGGTTCTATGGCTACACCTTC
TRBV24-1,TRBJ2-1,-,TRBD2,CATSDPTSGYSYNEQFF,TGTGCCACCAGTGACCCGACTAGCGGGTATTCCTACAATGAGCAGTTCTTC
TRBV3-1/TRBV3-2,TRBJ2-1,-,TRBD2,CASSEEVQREGLPGQFF,TGTGCCAGCAGCGAGGAGGTCCAGCGGGAGGGCCTGCCAGGGCAGTTCTTC
TRBV3-1/TRBV3-2,TRBJ2-3,-,TRBD2,CASSSSGGAGDTQYF,TGTGCCAGCAGTTCCAGCGGGGGGGCGGGAGATACGCAGTATTTT
TRBV3-1/TRBV3-2,TRBJ1-1,-,-,CASSQERGSNTEAFF,TGTGCCAGCAGCCAAGAGCGGGGGTCAAACACTGAAGCTTTCTTT
TRBV7-8,TRBJ2-2,few,-,CASSLALGRNTGELFF,TGTGCCAGCAGCTTAGCGCTGGGGCGGAACACCGGGGAGCTGTTTTTT
TRBV4-1,TRBJ2-7,-,TRBD1,CASRNQGDSAYEQYF,TGCGCCAGCAGAAATCAAGGGGACAGTGCCTACGAGCAGTACTTC
TRBV7-8,TRBJ2-1,-,TRBD2,CASSPSFGGGSYNEQFF,TGTGCCAGCAGCCCTTCTTTCGGGGGGGGCTCCTACAATGAGCAGTTCTTC
TRBV18,TRBJ1-6,-,-,CASSSYNSPLHF,TGTGCCAGCTCATCTTATAATTCACCCCTCCACTTT
TRBV19,TRBJ2-1,-,TRBD1,CASSKRPPGQGPSSYNEQFF,TGTGCCAGTAGTAAGAGACCCCCGGGACAGGGCCCAAGCTCCTACAATGAGCAGTTCTTC
TRBV18,TRBJ1-3,few,TRBD1,CASSPLDRGPGNTIYF,TGTGCCAGCTCACCACTGGACAGGGGGCCCGGAAACACCATATATTTT
TRBV5-1,TRBJ1-3,once,TRBD1,CASSATTGSSGNTIYF,TGCGCCAGCAGCGCGACGACAGGGAGCTCTGGAAACACCATATATTTT
TRBV7-6,TRBJ1-1,-,-,CASSPWGGDTEAFF,TGTGCCAGCAGCCCGTGGGGAGGGGACACTGAAGCTTTCTTT
TRBV18,TRBJ1-6,-,TRBD1,CASSEGTDPNSPLHF,TGTGCCAGCTCGGAAGGGACAGACCCTAATTCACCCCTCCACTTT
TRBV27,TRBJ1-1,-,-,CASSPGGARWVTEAFF,TGTGCCAGCAGTCCTGGAGGGGCCCGCTGGGTCACTGAAGCTTTCTTT
TRBV19,TRBJ1-6,-,-,CASSPRTPGSSPLHF,TGTGCCAGTAGTCCCCGGACACCGGGTAGTTCACCCCTCCACTTT
TRBV2,TRBJ1-2,-,-,CASSEIQANYGYTF,TGTGCCAGCAGTGAAATTCAGGCCAACTATGGCTACACCTTC
TRBV7-9,TRBJ1-2,few,-,CASSLETVYGYTF,TGTGCCAGCAGCTTAGAGACAGTCTATGGCTACACCTTC
TRBV7-9,TRBJ2-7,-,-,CASSPLGGRYEQYF,TGTGCCAGCAGCCCCCTAGGCGGGCGATACGAGCAGTACTTC
TRBV28,TRBJ1-5,-,-,CATAGGINQPQHF,TGTGCCACCGCGGGGGGGATAAATCAGCCCCAGCATTTT
TRBV4-2,TRBJ2-1,-,TRBD2,CASRRTSGSGEQFF,TGTGCCAGCAGACGGACTAGCGGGAGCGGTGAGCAGTTCTTC
TRBV29-1,TRBJ2-1,-,TRBD2,CSVTPLAGGDEQFF,TGCAGCGTGACTCCCCTAGCGGGGGGCGATGAGCAGTTCTTC
TRBV21-1,TRBJ2-2,-,-,CASTITGGSGELFF,TGTGCCAGCACCATTACAGGGGGCTCCGGGGAGCTGTTTTTT
TRBV29-1,TRBJ1-2,-,TRBD1,CSAGTALGGGYTF,TGCAGCGCAGGGACAGCTCTAGGTGGTGGCTACACCTTC
TRBV6-2/TRBV6-3,TRBJ2-1,-,TRBD2,CASSYSERGNEQFF,TGTGCCAGCAGTTACTCAGAGCGGGGCAATGAGCAGTTCTTC
TRBV18,TRBJ2-7,-,-,CASSPPTGLGSYEQYF,TGTGCCAGCTCACCACCCACAGGGTTGGGATCCTACGAGCAGTACTTC
TRBV13,TRBJ2-1,-,-,CASTPRAGYNEQFF,TGTGCCAGCACCCCGAGGGCTGGTTACAATGAGCAGTTCTTC
TRBV19,TRBJ2-5,-,-,CASSKMGLTGKETQYF,TGTGCCAGTAGTAAGATGGGTCTTACGGGGAAAGAGACCCAGTACTTC
TRBV19,TRBJ1-6,-,-,CASSLVSSYNSPLHF,TGTGCCAGTAGTCTCGTTAGCTCCTATAATTCACCCCTCCACTTT
TRBV6-1,TRBJ2-2,-,TRBD1,CASSEKVTGGASTGELFF,TGTGCCAGCAGTGAAAAAGTCACAGGGGGCGCGAGCACCGGGGAGCTGTTTTTT
TRBV13,TRBJ2-3,-,-,CASSIFTGITDTQYF,TGTGCCAGCAGCATATTTACAGGGATCACAGATACGCAGTATTTT
TRBV6-1,TRBJ1-5,-,-,CASSEATVTHHQPQHF,TGTGCCAGCAGTGAAGCGACAGTCACCCATCATCAGCCCCAGCATTTT
TRBV5-1,TRBJ1-4,few,TRBD1,CASRDPGGEGEKLFF,TGCGCCAGCAGGGACCCAGGGGGCGAGGGTGAAAAACTGTTTTTT
TRBV7-9,TRBJ1-6,-,TRBD1,CASSLETGVSPLHF,TGTGCCAGCAGCTTAGAGACAGGGGTTTCACCCCTCCACTTT
TRBV7-2,TRBJ1-6,few,-,CASSLPPGSPLHF,TGTGCCAGCAGCTTACCCCCAGGGTCACCCCTCCACTTT
TRBV7-9,TRBJ2-1,-,-,CASSFMGGRDEQFF,TGTGCCAGCAGCTTCATGGGGGGTCGGGATGAGCAGTTCTTC
TRBV15,TRBJ2-5,-,TRBD2,CAIGTTTATQYF,TGTGCCATCGGGACTACAACAGCGACCCAGTACTTC
TRBV7-6,TRBJ1-3,-,-,CASSQQQGSGNTIYF,TGTGCCAGCAGCCAACAGCAGGGGTCTGGAAACACCATATATTTT
TRBV6-6,TRBJ1-1,-,TRBD1,CASTDRGLKTEAFF,TGTGCCAGCACCGACAGGGGGCTGAAAACTGAAGCTTTCTTT
TRBV5-1,TRBJ1-2,-,-,CASSLDTYGYTF,TGCGCCAGCAGCTTGGATACTTATGGCTACACCTTC
TRBV6-5,TRBJ1-2,-,TRBD1,CASSIRQGTYYGYTF,TGTGCCAGCAGTATCAGACAGGGGACGTACTATGGCTACACCTTC
TRBV6-2/TRBV6-3,TRBJ1-6,few,-,CASSPRGAESPLHF,TGTGCCAGCAGCCCGCGGGGAGCGGAATCACCCCTCCACTTT